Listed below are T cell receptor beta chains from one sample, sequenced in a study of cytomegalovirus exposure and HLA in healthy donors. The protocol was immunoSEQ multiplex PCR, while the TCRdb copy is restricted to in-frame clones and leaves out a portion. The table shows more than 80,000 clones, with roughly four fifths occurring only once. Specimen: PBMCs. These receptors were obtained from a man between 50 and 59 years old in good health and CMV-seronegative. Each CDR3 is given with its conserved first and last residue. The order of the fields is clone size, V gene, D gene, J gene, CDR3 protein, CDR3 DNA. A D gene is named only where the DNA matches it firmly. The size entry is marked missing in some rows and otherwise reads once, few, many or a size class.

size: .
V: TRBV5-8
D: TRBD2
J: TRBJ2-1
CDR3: CASSWAGTSVHEQFF
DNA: TGTGCCAGCAGCTGGGCCGGGACTAGCGTGCATGAGCAGTTCTTC

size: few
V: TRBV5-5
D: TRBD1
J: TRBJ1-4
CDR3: CASSLGRQGREKLFF
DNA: TGTGCCAGCAGCTTGGGCAGACAGGGGAGGGAAAAACTGTTTTTT

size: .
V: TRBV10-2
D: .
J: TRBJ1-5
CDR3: CASSQQGMQPQHF
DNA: TGCGCCAGCAGTCAACAGGGCATGCAGCCCCAGCATTTT

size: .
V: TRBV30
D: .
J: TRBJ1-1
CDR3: CAWSPPDTAKTLYSLF
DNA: TGTGCCTGGAGTCCCCCGGACACCGCAAAAACCCTTTATTCTCTCTTT

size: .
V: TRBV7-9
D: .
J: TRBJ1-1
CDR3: CASPLGTVNTEAFF
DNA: TGTGCCAGCCCGCTGGGCACGGTGAACACTGAAGCTTTCTTT

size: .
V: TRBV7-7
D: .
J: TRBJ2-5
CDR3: CASSSTGWGETQYF
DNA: TGTGCCAGCAGCTCTACAGGGTGGGGAGAGACCCAGTACTTC

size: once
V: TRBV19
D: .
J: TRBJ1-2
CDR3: CASSPTANYGYTF
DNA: TGTGCCAGTAGTCCTACAGCTAACTATGGCTACACCTTC

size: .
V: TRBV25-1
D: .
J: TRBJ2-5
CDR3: CASSAGGGGSQETQYF
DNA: TGTGCCAGCTCTGCCGGAGGGGGGGGGTCCCAAGAGACCCAGTACTTC

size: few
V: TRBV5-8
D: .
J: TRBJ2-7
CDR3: CASSQDFLGVNYEQYF
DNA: TGTGCCAGCAGCCAAGATTTTTTAGGGGTGAACTACGAGCAGTACTTC

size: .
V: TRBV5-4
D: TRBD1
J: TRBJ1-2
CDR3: CASSTPGQANYGYTF
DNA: TGTGCCAGCAGCACCCCGGGACAGGCTAACTATGGCTACACCTTC

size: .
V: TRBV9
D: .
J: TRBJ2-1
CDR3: CASSSLGGPYNEQFF
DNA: TGTGCCAGCAGCAGTCTCGGGGGACCCTACAATGAGCAGTTCTTC

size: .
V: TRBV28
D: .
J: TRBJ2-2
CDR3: CASNPLVDGELFF
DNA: TGTGCCAGCAACCCATTGGTAGACGGGGAGCTGTTTTTT

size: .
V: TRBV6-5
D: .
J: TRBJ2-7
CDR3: CASSYSGVTGYEQYF
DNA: TGTGCCAGCAGTTACTCAGGGGTAACAGGCTACGAGCAGTACTTC

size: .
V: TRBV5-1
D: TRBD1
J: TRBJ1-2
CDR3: CASSPGQGKVYGYTF
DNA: TGCGCCAGCAGCCCGGGACAGGGAAAAGTATATGGCTACACCTTC

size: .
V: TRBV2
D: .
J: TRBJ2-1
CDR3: CASMRDNEQFF
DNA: TGTGCCAGCATGAGAGACAATGAGCAGTTCTTC

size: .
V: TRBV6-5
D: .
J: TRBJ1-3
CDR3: CASKPDYSGNTIYF
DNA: TGTGCCAGCAAACCTGACTACTCTGGAAACACCATATATTTT

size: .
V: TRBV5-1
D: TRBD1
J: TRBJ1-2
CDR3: CASSLYGTGPYGYTF
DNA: TGCGCCAGCAGCTTGTACGGGACAGGGCCCTATGGCTACACCTTC

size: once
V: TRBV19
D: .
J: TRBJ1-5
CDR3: CASSIGSGINQPQHF
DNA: TGTGCCAGTAGTATTGGTTCAGGGATCAATCAGCCCCAGCATTTT

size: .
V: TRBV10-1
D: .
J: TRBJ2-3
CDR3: CASSVGGADTQYF
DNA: TGCGCCAGCAGTGTCGGCGGGGCGGATACGCAGTATTTT

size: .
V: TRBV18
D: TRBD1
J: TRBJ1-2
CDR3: CASSPAGQGYGYTF
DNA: TGTGCCAGCTCACCAGCAGGACAGGGCTATGGCTACACCTTC

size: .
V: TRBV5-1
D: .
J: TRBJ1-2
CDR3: CASSPVRAGGYTF
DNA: TGCGCCAGCAGCCCGGTTCGGGCGGGAGGCTACACCTTC

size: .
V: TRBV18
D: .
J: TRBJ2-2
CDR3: CASSPPPVDTGELFF
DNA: TGTGCCAGCTCACCTCCTCCAGTGGACACCGGGGAGCTGTTTTTT

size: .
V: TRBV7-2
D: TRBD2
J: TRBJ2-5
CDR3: CASSSRERGGVTQYF
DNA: TGTGCCAGCAGCTCGAGGGAGCGGGGGGGAGTCACCCAGTACTTC

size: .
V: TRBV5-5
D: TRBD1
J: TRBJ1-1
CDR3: CASSLTGGAASGELEAFF
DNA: TGTGCCAGCAGCTTGACAGGGGGCGCGGCGTCGGGGGAACTTGAAGCTTTCTTT

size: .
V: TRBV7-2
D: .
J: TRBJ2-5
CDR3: CANTRGLQQTQYF
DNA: TGTGCCAACACCCGAGGGCTACAACAGACCCAGTACTTC